The present TCR beta chain was sequenced within a study of graft-versus-host responses after intestinal transplantation. Background on the study: Recipients underwent multivisceral, liver-intestinal, or isolated intestinal transplants.

This clone was seen just once. Germline V CDR1 and CDR2: SGHDN, FVKESK. Trimming took 2 bases from V and 6 from J, leaving 8 bases between them. The CDR3 has 13 amino acids. Measured with immunoSEQ multiplex PCR; TCRdb has only the in-frame clones, and not every one. The table includes 85,000 to 100,000 clones, roughly 83% detected once. The chain carries TRBV14 and TRBJ2-1, with D uncertain. This material consisted of PBMCs, taken 255 days after intestinal transplant. The receptor was derived from a human patient who received an intestinal transplant, so some T cells may come from the graft donor. The CDR3 loop is CASSQFSGNEQFF. In DNA form, the CDR3 reads TGTGCCAGCAGCCAATTTTCCGGCAATGAGCAGTTCTTC. Variable domain in full (rest from reference TRBV14 and TRBJ2-1): EAGVTQFPSHSVIEKGQTVTLRCDPISGHDNLYWYRRVMGKEIKFLLHFVKESKQDESGMPNNRFLAERTGGTYSTLKVQPAELEDSGVYFCASSQFSGNEQFFGPGTRLTVL.